The 9 T cell receptor beta chains below all came from one sample that was sequenced in a study of blood T cells in healthy people across ages. A second about 6 to 11 cycle PCR used barcoded and J-beta primers. Via MiXCR, TCRdb re-called the 5' RACE reads, giving one row per CDR3 protein. The sample lists some 880,000 distinct CDR3 sequences; around 36% were seen once. Material for sequencing was blood. The receptors derive from a man between 18 and 35 years old in good health.

Here the CDR3 reads CASRRGMSGNTIYF. In DNA, the CDR3 is TGTGCCAGCAGACGGGGTATGAGTGGAAACACCATATATTTT. The rearrangement joins TRBV6-5 to TRBJ1-3, with unresolved D. The V and J ends lost 6 bases and 3 bases respectively, with 12 bases between them. The CDR3 runs to 14 residues. From germline, CDR1 is MNHEY and CDR2 SVGAGI.

This clonotype showed up just a few times. The chain employs TRBV12-3 or TRBV12-4 and TRBJ2-1, with TRBD2 identical over 10 bases. V lost 8 bases, J lost 6 bases, and 4 bases stayed unmatched. The CDR3 spans 13 residues. The CDR3 DNA reads TGTGCCAGCGTCGGACTAGCGGCCAATGAGCAGTTCTTC. Protein product: CASVGLAANEQFF.

This chain links TRBV20-1 with TRBJ2-5, with TRBD1 identical over 8 bases. CDR1 DFQATT and CDR2 SNEGSKA come from the germline V gene (reference sequence). Trimming took 6 bases from V and 11 from J; bases not matched to a gene: 14. CDR3 size: 13 residues. The CDR3 DNA is TGCAGTGCCCTGGACAGGGTGAGGAATGAGCAGTACTTC. Translating gives CSALDRVRNEQYF.

The chain joins TRBV6-2 or TRBV6-3 to TRBJ2-1; no clear D. This CDR3 is built from 15 residues. Trimming removed 2 bases from V and 2 bases from J, with 10 bases in between. Germline assignment: CDR1 MNHEY and CDR2 SVGEGT. The CDR3 reads CASSYMGNAYNEQFF. Here the CDR3 DNA reads TGTGCCAGCAGTTACATGGGGAACGCCTACAATGAGCAGTTCTTC.

This clonotype was seen a few times. The gene calls are TRBV20-1 and TRBJ2-3; tentatively, D is TRBD1 (5 bases). The germline gives CDR1 DFQATT, CDR2 SNEGSKA (reference sequence). The germline V and J ends were trimmed by 3 bases and 4 bases, with 14 bases remaining between them. The CDR3 has 14 amino acids. CDR3 loop: CSASGADLPDTQYF. The CDR3 DNA sequence: TGCAGTGCTAGTGGGGCAGACCTCCCAGATACGCAGTATTTT.

V and J are TRBV7-2 and TRBJ1-1; D is unresolved. Between the trimmed V and J ends, which lost 3 bases and 5 bases, there was a span of 13 bases. Germline loops: CDR1 SGHTA, CDR2 FQGNSA. The CDR3 is made up of 14 amino acids. CDR3 in amino acids: CASSFIGVATEAFF. CDR3 bases: TGTGCCAGCAGCTTCATCGGGGTTGCGACTGAAGCTTTCTTT.

This clonotype was observed at least ten times. V gene TRBV7-2 combines with J gene TRBJ2-3; 8 positions agree with TRBD2. Germline lookup yields CDR1 SGHTA and CDR2 FQGNSA. V dropped 5 bases and J dropped 5; count of bases not matched to a gene: 12. The CDR3 totals 16 residues. In DNA, the CDR3 is TGTGCCAGCAGCCCGGGGGGTCTAGCGGGTATAGATACGCAGTATTTT. Amino acids: CASSPGGLAGIDTQYF.

This chain links TRBV7-2 with TRBJ1-1; tentatively, D is TRBD1 (5 bases). V lost 6 bases and J lost 0, with 8 bases in between. CDR3 size: 13 residues. Germline CDR1 reads SGHTA; CDR2 reads FQGNSA. The CDR3 loop is CASRRQLNTEAFF. The CDR3 DNA follows: TGTGCCAGCAGGAGACAGCTGAACACTGAAGCTTTCTTT.

A few counts support this clonotype. The CDR3 loop reads CASSLGGAGEQPQHF. The CDR3 nucleotides read TGTGCCAGCAGCCTCGGTGGGGCAGGGGAGCAGCCCCAGCATTTT. The chain uses TRBV5-5 and TRBJ1-5; maybe TRBD1 (6 bases). The CDR3 length is 15 residues. Trimming cost V 4 bases and J 7 bases, with 18 bases left between them. Germline CDR1 reads SGHKS; CDR2 reads YYEKEE (reference sequence).